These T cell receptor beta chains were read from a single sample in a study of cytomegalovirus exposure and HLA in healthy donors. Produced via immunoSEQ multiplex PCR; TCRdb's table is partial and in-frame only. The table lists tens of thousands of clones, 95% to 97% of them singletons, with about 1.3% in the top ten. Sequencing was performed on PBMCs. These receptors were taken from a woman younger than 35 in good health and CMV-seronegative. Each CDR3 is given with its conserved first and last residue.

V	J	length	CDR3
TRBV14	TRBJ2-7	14	CASSYGGSFYEQYF
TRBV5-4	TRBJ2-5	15	CASSLVTSGEETQYF
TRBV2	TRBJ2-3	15	CASSEAHFSTDTQYF
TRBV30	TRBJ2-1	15	CAWSVEDTSYNEQFF
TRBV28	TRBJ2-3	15	CASSGTSATPFAQYF
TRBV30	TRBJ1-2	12	CACTGSTYGYTF
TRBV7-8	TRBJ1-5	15	CASSFSGSSNQPQHF
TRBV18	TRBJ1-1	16	CASSPDDRGPNTEAFF
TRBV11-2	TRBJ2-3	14	CASSPGLEKNTQYF
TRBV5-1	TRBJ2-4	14	CASSARVVKNIQYF
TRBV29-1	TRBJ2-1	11	CSVEGGVEQFF